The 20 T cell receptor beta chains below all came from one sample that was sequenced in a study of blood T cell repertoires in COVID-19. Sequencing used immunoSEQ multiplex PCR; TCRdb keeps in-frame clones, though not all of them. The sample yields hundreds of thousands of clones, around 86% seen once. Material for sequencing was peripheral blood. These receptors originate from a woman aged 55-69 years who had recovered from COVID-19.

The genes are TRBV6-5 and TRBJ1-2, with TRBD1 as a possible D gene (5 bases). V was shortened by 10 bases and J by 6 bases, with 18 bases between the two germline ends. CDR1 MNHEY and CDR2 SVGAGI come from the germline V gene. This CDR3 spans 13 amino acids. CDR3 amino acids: CATTSDSAHGYTF. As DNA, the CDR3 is TGTGCCACCACCTCAGACAGCGCCCATGGCTACACCTTC.

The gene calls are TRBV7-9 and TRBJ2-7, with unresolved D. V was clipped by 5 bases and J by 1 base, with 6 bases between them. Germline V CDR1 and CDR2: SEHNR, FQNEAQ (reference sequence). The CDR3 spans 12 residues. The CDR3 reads CASSAGSYEQYF. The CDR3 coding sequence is TGTGCCAGCAGCGCCGGTTCCTACGAGCAGTACTTC.

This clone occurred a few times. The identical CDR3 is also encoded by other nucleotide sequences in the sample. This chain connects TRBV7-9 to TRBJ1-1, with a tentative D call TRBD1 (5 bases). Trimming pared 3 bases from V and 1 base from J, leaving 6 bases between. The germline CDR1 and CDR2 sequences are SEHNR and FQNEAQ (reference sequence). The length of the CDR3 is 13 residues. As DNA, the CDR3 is TGTGCCAGCAGCTTTCAGGGGAACACTGAAGCTTTCTTT. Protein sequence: CASSFQGNTEAFF.

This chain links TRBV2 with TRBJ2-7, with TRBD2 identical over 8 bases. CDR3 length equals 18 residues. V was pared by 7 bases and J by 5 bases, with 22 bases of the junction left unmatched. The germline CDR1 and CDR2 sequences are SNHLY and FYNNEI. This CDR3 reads CASTGRDGRGGSLNEQYF. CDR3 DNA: TGTGCCAGCACTGGGCGCGACGGACGGGGGGGAAGCTTGAACGAGCAGTACTTC.

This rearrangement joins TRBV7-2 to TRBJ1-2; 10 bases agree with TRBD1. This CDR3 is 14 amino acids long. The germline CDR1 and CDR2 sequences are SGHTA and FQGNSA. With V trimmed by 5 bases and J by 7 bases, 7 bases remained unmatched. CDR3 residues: CASSLRTGGGGYTF. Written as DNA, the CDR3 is TGTGCCAGCAGCCTTCGGACAGGGGGAGGTGGCTACACCTTC.

In DNA, the CDR3 is TGTGCCAGTAGTCTGGACAGGACGGATACGCAGTATTTT. Translating gives CASSLDRTDTQYF. The J gene is TRBJ2-3, the V gene TRBV19, with 7 positions matching TRBD1. Trimming removed 5 bases from V and 6 bases from J; junction bases left unmatched: 5. The CDR3 runs 13 residues. Germline V gene sequence: CDR1 LNHDA, CDR2 SQIVND (reference sequence).

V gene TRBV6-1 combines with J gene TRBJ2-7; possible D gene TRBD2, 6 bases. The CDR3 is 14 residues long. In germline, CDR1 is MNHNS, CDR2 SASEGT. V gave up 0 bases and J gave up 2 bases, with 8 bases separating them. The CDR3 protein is CASSEARGPYEQYF. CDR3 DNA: TGTGCCAGCAGTGAAGCGCGGGGACCCTACGAGCAGTACTTC.

The CDR3 is CASSLTSQNEQYF. The CDR3 nucleotides read TGTGCCAGCAGCTTAACGTCCCAGAACGAGCAGTACTTC. This chain connects TRBV11-3 to TRBJ2-7; D not certain. This CDR3 spans 13 amino acids. The germline gives CDR1 SGHNT, CDR2 YENEEA. V was shortened by 2 bases and J by 5 bases, with 10 bases between the two germline ends. Looking up the rest from reference TRBV11-3 and TRBJ2-7 gives the full variable domain: EAGVVQSPRYKIIEKKQPVAFWCNPISGHNTLYWYLQNLGQGPELLIRYENEEAVDDSQLPKDRFSAERLKGVDSTLKIQPAELGDSAVYLCASSLTSQNEQYFGPGTRLTVT.

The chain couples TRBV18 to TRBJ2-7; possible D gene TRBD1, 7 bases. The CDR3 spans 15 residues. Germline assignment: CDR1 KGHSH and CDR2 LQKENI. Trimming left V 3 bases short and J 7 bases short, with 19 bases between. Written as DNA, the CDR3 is TGTGCCAGCTCACCTAACGTGGAGGGGGCGTGGGAGCAGTACTTC. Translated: CASSPNVEGAWEQYF.

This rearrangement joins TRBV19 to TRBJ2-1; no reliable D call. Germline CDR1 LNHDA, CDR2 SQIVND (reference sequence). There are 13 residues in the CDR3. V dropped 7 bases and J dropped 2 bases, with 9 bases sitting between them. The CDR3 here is CASNQRPYNEQFF. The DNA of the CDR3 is TGTGCCAGTAATCAGCGCCCCTACAATGAGCAGTTCTTC.

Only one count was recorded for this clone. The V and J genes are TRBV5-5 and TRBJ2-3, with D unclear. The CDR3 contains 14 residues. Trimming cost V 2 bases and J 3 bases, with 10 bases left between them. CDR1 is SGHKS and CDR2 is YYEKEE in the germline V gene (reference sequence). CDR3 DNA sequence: TGTGCCAGCAGCTTATTAGTATTTACAGATACGCAGTATTTT. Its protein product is CASSLLVFTDTQYF.

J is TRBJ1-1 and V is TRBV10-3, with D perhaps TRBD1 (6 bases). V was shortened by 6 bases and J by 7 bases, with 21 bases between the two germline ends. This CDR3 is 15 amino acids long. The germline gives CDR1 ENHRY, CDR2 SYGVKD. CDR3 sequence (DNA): TGTGCCATCAGCCCTAGGGGGGGCGCGGGAGGTGAAGCTTTCTTT. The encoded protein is CAISPRGGAGGEAFF.

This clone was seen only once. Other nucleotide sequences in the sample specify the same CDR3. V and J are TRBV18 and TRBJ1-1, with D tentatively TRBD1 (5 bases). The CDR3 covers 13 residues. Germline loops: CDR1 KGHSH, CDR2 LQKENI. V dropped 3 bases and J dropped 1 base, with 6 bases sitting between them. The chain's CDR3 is CASSPGQNTEAFF. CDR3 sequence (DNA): TGTGCCAGCTCACCTGGACAGAACACTGAAGCTTTCTTT. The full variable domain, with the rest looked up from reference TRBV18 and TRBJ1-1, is NAGVMQNPRHLVRRRGQEARLRCSPMKGHSHVYWYRQLPEEGLKFMVYLQKENIIDESGMPKERFSAEFPKEGPSILRIQQVVRGDSAAYFCASSPGQNTEAFFGQGTRLTVV.

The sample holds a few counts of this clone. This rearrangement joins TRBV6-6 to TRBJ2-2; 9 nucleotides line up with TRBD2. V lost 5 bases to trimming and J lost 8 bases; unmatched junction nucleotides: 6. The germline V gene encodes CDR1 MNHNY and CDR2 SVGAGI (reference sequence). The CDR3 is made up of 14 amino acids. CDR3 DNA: TGTGCCAGCAGTATAGCGGGGGAGTCTGGGGAGCTGTTTTTT. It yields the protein CASSIAGESGELFF.

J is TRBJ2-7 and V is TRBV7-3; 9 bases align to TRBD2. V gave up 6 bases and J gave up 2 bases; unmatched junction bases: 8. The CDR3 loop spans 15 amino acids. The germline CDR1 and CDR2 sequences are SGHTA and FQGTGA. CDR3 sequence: CASSFSGGFTYEQYF. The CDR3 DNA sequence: TGTGCCAGCAGTTTTAGCGGGGGATTTACCTACGAGCAGTACTTC.

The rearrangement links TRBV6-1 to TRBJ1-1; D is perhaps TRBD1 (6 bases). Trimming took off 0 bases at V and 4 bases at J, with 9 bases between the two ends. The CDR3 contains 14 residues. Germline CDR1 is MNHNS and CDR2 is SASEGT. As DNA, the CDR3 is TGTGCCAGCAGTGAAGCGCTGGACAGCACTGAAGCTTTCTTT. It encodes CASSEALDSTEAFF.

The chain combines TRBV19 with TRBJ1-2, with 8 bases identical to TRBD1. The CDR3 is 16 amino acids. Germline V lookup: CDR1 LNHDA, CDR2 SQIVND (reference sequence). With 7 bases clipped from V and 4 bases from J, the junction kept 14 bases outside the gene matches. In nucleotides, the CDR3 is TGTGCCAGTATTTACGGAGCGGACAGGGACTCCTATGGCTACACCTTC. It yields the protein CASIYGADRDSYGYTF. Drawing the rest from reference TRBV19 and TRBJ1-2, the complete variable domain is DGGITQSPKYLFRKEGQNVTLSCEQNLNHDAMYWYRQDPGQGLRLIYYSQIVNDFQKGDIAEGYSVSREKKESFPLTVTSAQKNPTAFYLCASIYGADRDSYGYTFGSGTRLTVV.

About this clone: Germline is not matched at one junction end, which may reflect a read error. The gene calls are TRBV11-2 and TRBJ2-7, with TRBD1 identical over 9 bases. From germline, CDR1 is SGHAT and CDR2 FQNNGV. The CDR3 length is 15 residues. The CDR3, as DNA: TGTGCCAGCAGCCAAATCGACAGGGGGTCCTCCGAGCAGTACTTC. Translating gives CASSQIDRGSSEQYF.

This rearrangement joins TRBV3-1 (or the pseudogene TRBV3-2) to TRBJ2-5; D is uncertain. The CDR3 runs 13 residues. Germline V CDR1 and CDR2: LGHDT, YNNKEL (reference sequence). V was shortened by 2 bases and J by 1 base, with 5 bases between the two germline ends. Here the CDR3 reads CASSQTAQETQYF. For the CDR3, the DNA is TGTGCCAGCAGCCAAACAGCCCAAGAGACCCAGTACTTC.

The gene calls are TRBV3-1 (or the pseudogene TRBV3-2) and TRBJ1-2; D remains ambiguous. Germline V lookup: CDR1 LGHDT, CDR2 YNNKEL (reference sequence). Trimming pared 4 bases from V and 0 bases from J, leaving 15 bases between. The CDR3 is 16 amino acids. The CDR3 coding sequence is TGTGCCAGCAGCCGGGGAGTAAGTGCGGCTAACTATGGCTACACCTTC. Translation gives CASSRGVSAANYGYTF.